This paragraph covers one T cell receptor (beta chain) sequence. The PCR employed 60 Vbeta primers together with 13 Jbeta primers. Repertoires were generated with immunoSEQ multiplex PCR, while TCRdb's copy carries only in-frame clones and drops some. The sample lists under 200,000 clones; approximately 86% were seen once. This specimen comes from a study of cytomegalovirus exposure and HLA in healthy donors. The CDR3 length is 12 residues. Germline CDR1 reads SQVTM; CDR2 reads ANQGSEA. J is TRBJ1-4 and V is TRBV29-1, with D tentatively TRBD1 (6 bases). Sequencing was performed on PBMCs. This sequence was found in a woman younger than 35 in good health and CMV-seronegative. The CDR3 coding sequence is TGCAGTTCAGGGGATCCTAATGAAAAACTGTTTTTT. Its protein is CSSGDPNEKLFF.